The 9 T cell receptor beta chains below were found in one sample sequenced in a study of T-cell memory formation after mild COVID-19. TCRdb independently ran MiXCR on the 5' RACE reads; one entry per CDR3 protein. This table has 300,000 to 400,000 distinct CDR3 sequences, roughly an eighth appearing once. Sequenced input: PBMCs or a T cell subset sorted from them (not recorded which). These receptors came from a man between 18 and 29 years old who had mild COVID-19 (a few samples of this study predate the infection). Cell type and time point are not known.

This clonotype occurred once. V and J are TRBV6-2 or TRBV6-3 and TRBJ2-1, with D perhaps matching TRBD2 (6 bases). The CDR3 is made up of 15 amino acids. With 0 bases removed from V and 5 bases from J, the gap between germline ends came to 11 bases. Germline values: CDR1 MNHEY, CDR2 SVGEGT. The CDR3 region is CASSYSIGLNNEQFF. CDR3 DNA: TGTGCCAGCAGTTACTCGATAGGACTAAACAATGAGCAGTTCTTC.

Only a few counts were recorded for this clonotype. The chain carries TRBV10-3 and TRBJ2-7; D tentatively reads TRBD1 or TRBD2 (5 bases each). Trimming shortened V by 8 bases and J by 6 bases, and 20 bases separated the two germline ends. Germline CDR1 reads ENHRY; CDR2 reads SYGVKD. This CDR3 is 14 amino acids long. DNA for the CDR3: TGTGCCATCCCCGGGACCCTCCATATCTCCGAGCAGTACTTC. Its protein is CAIPGTLHISEQYF.

The chain employs TRBV7-9 and TRBJ1-4; D possibly corresponds to TRBD1 (6 bases). In germline, CDR1 is SEHNR, CDR2 FQNEAQ (reference sequence). CDR3 length equals 12 residues. V was pared by 4 bases and J by 12 bases, with 12 bases between. CDR3 in DNA: TGTGCCAGCAGCTCGGGGGGGGCTGAACTGTTTTTT. Its protein is CASSSGGAELFF.

This clonotype has ten or more counts. At one boundary the junction diverges from the germline segment, which might be a read error. V and J are TRBV7-7 and TRBJ2-2; 9 bases are a match to TRBD1. Looked up from germline, CDR1 is SSHAT and CDR2 is FNYEAQ (reference sequence). The CDR3 has 16 residues. The CDR3, as DNA: TGTGCTAGCAGCCGCCGACAGGGGGTACCCACCGGGGAGCTGTTTTTT. Amino acid sequence: CASSRRQGVPTGELFF.

Ten or more counts support this clonotype. This chain joins TRBV5-6 and TRBJ2-1, with a possible D match to TRBD2 (5 bases). The CDR3 runs to 14 residues. V was trimmed by 2 bases and J by 9 bases, leaving 15 bases between them. Germline V gene lookup returns CDR1 SGHDT and CDR2 YYEEEE. CDR3 sequence: CASSFGHYRGEQFF. CDR3 nucleotides: TGTGCCAGCAGCTTTGGTCATTATCGGGGTGAGCAGTTCTTC.

The chain has TRBV11-2 and TRBJ2-1; 7 bases fit TRBD2. The trim removed 2 bases at V and 2 bases at J, leaving 6 bases unmatched. The CDR3 has 16 residues. Germline V lookup: CDR1 SGHAT, CDR2 FQNNGV. The CDR3 loop is CASSLWPRGTYNEQFF. The CDR3 DNA follows: TGTGCCAGCAGCTTATGGCCGCGGGGGACCTACAATGAGCAGTTCTTC.

The chain joins TRBV2 to TRBJ1-3; D not resolved. Germline CDR1 is SNHLY and CDR2 is FYNNEI. The CDR3 runs to 13 residues. Between the trimmed V and J ends, which lost 7 bases and 2 bases, there was a span of 9 bases. CDR3 DNA: TGTGCCAGCACTGGGTTGGCTGGAAACACCATATATTTT. It encodes CASTGLAGNTIYF.

This clonotype has at least ten counts. V and J are TRBV5-6 and TRBJ2-1, with 7 nucleotides matching TRBD1. The CDR3 runs 15 residues. The J segment lost 2 bases and the V segment lost 5 bases, leaving 7 bases of the junction unmatched. Germline-derived CDR1 and CDR2 are SGHDT and YYEEEE. CDR3 amino acids: CASRGYRGPYNEQFF. CDR3 coding DNA: TGTGCCAGCAGGGGCTACAGGGGCCCCTACAATGAGCAGTTCTTC.

A few counts support this clonotype. This chain connects TRBV15 to TRBJ1-5, with 8 bases identical to TRBD1. V lost 4 bases, J lost 6 bases, and 5 bases stayed unmatched. CDR1 and CDR2 (germline): LNHNV, YYDKDF (reference sequence). This CDR3 is 14 amino acids long. The CDR3 coding sequence is TGTGCCACCAGCACTCCGGGACAGGCTCAGCCCCAGCATTTT. This gives the protein CATSTPGQAQPQHF. Full variable domain (remainder filled in from reference TRBV15 and TRBJ1-5): DAMVIQNPRYQVTQFGKPVTLSCSQTLNHNVMYWYQQKSSQAPKLLFHYYDKDFNNEADTPDNFQSRRPNTSFCFLDIRSPGLGDTAMYLCATSTPGQAQPQHFGDGTRLSIL.